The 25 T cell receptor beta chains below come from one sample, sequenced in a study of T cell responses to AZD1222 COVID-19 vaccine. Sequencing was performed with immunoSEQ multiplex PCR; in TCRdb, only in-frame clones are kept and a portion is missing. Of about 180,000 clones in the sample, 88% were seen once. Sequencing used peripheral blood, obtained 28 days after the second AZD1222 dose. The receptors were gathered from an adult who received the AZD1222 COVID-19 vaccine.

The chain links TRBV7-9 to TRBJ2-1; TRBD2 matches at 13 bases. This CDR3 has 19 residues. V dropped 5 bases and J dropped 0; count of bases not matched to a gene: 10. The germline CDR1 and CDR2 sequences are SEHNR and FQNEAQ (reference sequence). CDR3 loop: CASSKGLAGPDSSYNEQFF. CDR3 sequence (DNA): TGTGCCAGCAGCAAGGGACTAGCGGGACCGGATAGCTCCTACAATGAGCAGTTCTTC.

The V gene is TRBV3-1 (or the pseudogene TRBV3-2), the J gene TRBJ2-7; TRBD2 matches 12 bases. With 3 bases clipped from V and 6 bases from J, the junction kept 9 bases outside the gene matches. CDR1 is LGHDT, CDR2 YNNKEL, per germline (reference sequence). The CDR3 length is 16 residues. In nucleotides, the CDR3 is TGTGCCAGCAGCCACCCCGGGGCTAGCGGGAGGGGCGAGCAGTACTTC. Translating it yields CASSHPGASGRGEQYF.

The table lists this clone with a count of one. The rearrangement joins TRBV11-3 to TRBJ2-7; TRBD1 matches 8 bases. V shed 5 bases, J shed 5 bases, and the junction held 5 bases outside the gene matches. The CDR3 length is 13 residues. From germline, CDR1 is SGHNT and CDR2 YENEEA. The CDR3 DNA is TGTGCCAGCAGCCTGACAGGGGACCACGAGCAGTACTTC. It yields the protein CASSLTGDHEQYF.

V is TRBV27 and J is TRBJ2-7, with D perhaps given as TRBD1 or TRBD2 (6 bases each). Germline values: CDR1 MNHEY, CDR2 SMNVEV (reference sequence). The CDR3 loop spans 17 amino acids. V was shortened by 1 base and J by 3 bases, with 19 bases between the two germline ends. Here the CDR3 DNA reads TGTGCCAGCAGTTTATGGACTAACAGGGTAAACGTCTACGAGCAGTACTTC. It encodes CASSLWTNRVNVYEQYF.

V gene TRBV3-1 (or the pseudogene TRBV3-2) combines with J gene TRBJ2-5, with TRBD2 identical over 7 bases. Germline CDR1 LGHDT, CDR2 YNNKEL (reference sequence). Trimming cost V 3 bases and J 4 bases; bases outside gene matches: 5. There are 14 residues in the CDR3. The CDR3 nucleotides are TGTGCCAGCAGCCATGAGGGAGGGCCAGAGACCCAGTACTTC. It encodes CASSHEGGPETQYF.

CDR3 sequence (DNA): TGTGCCAGCTCACGTAACGGGGCCGAGGGCAATCAGCCCCAGCATTTT. This encodes CASSRNGAEGNQPQHF. V and J are TRBV18 and TRBJ1-5; perhaps TRBD1 as D (5 bases). Trimming removed 4 bases from V and 2 bases from J, with 15 bases in between. This CDR3 is 16 amino acids long. Looked up from germline, CDR1 is KGHSH and CDR2 is LQKENI.

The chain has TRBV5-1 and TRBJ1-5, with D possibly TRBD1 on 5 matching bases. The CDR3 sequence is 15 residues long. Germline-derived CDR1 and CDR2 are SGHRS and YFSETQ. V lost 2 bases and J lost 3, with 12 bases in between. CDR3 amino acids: CASSLGTAANQPQHF. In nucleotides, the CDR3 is TGCGCCAGCAGCTTAGGGACCGCAGCCAATCAGCCCCAGCATTTT.

The CDR3 DNA reads as TGTGCCAGTACCCAGACAGGGGGAGGAAGAGAGACCCAGTACTTC. Encoded protein: CASTQTGGGRETQYF. The chain employs TRBV19 and TRBJ2-5; 9 positions match TRBD1. CDR3 length equals 15 residues. Per the germline V gene, CDR1 is LNHDA and CDR2 is SQIVND (reference sequence). The trim removed 7 bases at V and 4 bases at J, leaving 10 bases unmatched.

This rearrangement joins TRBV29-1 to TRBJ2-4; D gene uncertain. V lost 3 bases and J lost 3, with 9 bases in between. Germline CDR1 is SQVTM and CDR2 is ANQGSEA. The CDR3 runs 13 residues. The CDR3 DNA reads TGCAGCGTTGACGGTGGTGACAAAAACATTCAGTACTTC. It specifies CSVDGGDKNIQYF. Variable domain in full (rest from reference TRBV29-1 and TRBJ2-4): SAVISQKPSRDICQRGTSLTIQCQVDSQVTMMFWYRQQPGQSLTLIATANQGSEATYESGFVIDKFPISRPNLTFSTLTVSNMSPEDSSIYLCSVDGGDKNIQYFGAGTRLSVL.

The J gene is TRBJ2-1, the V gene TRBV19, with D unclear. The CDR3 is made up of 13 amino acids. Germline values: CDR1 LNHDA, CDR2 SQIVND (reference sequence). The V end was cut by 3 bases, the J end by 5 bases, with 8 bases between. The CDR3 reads CASSMALNNEQFF. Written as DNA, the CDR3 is TGTGCCAGTAGTATGGCGCTGAACAATGAGCAGTTCTTC.

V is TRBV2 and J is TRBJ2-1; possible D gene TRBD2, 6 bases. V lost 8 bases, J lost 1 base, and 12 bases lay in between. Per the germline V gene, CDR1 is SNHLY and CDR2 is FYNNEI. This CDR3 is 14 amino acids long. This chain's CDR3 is CASGRLASYNEQFF. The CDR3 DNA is TGTGCCAGCGGAAGGCTAGCGTCCTACAATGAGCAGTTCTTC.

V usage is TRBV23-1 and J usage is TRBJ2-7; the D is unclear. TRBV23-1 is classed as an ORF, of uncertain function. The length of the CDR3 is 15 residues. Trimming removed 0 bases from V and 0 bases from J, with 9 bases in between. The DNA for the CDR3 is TGCGCCAGCAGTCAATCGGCAGCGTACTCCTACGAGCAGTACTTC. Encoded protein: CASSQSAAYSYEQYF.

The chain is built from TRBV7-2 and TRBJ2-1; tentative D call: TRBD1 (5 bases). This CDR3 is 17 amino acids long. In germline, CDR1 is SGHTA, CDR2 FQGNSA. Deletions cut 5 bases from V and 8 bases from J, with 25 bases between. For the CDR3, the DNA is TGTGCCAGCAGCCCCACCCTCCTATCGCTTGAAGGGGATGAGCAGTTCTTC. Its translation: CASSPTLLSLEGDEQFF.

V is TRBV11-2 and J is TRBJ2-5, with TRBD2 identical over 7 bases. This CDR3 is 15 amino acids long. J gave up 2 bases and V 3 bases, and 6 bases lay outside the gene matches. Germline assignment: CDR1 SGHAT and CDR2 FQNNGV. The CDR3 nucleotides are TGTGCCAGCAGCTTCCGGGGGGAGCTACAAGAGACCCAGTACTTC. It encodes CASSFRGELQETQYF.

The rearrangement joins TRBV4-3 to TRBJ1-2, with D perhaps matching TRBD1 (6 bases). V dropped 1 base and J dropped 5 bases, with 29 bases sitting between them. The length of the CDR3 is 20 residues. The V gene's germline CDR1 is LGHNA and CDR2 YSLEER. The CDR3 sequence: CASSQVIPSRGKISPYGYTF. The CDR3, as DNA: TGCGCCAGCAGCCAAGTCATCCCCTCGAGGGGGAAGATATCCCCATATGGCTACACCTTC.

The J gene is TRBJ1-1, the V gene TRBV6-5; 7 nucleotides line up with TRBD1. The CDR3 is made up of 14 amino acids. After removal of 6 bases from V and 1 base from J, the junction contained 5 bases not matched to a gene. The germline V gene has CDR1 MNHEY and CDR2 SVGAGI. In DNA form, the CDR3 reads TGTGCCAGCAGGGAGGGACAGCCGAACACTGAAGCTTTCTTT. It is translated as CASREGQPNTEAFF.

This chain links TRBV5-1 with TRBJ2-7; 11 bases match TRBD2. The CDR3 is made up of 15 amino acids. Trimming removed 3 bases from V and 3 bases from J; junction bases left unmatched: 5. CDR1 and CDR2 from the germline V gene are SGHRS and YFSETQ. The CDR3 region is CASSSGLAGGYEQYF. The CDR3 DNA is TGCGCCAGCAGCTCCGGACTAGCGGGTGGCTACGAGCAGTACTTC.

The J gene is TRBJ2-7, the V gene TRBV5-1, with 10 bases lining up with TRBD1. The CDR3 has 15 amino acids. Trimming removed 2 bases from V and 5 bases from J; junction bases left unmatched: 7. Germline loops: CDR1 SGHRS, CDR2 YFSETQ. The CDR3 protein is CASSLPGTGVDEQYF. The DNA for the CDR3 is TGCGCCAGCAGCTTACCCGGGACAGGGGTCGACGAGCAGTACTTC.

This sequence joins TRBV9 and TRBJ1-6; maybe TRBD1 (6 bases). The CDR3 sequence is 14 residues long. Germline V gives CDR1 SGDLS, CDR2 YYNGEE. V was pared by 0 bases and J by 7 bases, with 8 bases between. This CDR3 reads CASSVAGDNSPLHF. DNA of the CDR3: TGTGCCAGCAGCGTAGCAGGGGACAATTCACCCCTCCACTTT.

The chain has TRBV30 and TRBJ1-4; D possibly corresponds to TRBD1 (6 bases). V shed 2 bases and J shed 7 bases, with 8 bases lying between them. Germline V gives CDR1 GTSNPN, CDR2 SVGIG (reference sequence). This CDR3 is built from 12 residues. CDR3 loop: CAWSLTGEKLFF. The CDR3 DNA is TGTGCCTGGAGTCTGACAGGTGAAAAACTGTTTTTT.

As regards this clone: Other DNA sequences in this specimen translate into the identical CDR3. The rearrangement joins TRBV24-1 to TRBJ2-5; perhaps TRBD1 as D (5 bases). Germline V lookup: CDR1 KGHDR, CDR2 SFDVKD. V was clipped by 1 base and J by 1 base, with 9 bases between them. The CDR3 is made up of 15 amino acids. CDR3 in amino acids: CATSDLGRGQETQYF. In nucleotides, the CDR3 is TGTGCCACCAGTGATTTAGGAAGGGGCCAAGAGACCCAGTACTTC.

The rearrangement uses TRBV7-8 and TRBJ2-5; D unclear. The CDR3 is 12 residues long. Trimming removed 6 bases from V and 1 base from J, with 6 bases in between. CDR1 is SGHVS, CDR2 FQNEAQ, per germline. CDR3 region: CASSILQETQYF. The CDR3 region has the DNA TGTGCCAGCAGTATACTCCAAGAGACCCAGTACTTC.

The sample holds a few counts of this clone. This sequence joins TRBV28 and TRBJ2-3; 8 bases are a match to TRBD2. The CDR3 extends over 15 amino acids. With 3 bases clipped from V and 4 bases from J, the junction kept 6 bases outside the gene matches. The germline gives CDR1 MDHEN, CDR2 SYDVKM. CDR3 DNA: TGTGCCAGCAGTTTCTCAGCGGGAGTAGCAGATACGCAGTATTTT. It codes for CASSFSAGVADTQYF.

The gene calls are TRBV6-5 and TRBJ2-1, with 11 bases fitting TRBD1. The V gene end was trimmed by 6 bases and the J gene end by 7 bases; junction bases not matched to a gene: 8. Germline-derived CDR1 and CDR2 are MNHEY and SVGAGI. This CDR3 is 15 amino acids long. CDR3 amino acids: CASRPGQGARNEQFF. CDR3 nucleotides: TGTGCCAGCAGACCCGGACAGGGGGCGCGTAATGAGCAGTTCTTC.

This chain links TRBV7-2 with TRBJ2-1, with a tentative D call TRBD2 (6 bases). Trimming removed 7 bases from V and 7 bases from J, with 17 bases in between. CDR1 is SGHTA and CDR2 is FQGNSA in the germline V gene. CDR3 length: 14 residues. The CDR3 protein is CASIPSGGKNEQFF. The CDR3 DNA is TGTGCCAGCATCCCCAGTGGGGGGAAGAATGAGCAGTTCTTC.